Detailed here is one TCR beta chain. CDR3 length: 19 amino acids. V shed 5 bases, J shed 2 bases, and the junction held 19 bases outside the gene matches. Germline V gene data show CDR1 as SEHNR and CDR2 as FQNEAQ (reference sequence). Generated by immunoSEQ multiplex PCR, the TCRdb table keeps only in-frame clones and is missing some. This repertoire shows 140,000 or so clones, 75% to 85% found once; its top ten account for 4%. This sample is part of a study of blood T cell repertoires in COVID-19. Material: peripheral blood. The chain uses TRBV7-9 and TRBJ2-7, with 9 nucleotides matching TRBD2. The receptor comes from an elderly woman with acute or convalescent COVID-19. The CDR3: CASSPPGLASIPETYEQYF. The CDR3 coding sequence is TGTGCCAGCAGCCCGCCCGGACTAGCGTCGATACCCGAAACCTACGAGCAGTACTTC.